A single sample is the source of the 23 T cell receptor beta chains below, sequenced in a study of control samples from healthy donors and cancer patients. Libraries were prepared by immunoSEQ multiplex PCR; TCRdb keeps only in-frame clonotypes and omits some of them. The sample has about 130,000 clones, approximately 94% seen once. The specimen sequenced was PBMCs. The receptors were gathered from a man aged 50-60 years with head and neck cancer.

This clone has only one observation. The chain carries TRBV9 and TRBJ1-1; D gene unclear. Looked up from germline, CDR1 is SGDLS and CDR2 is YYNGEE. V shed 2 bases and J shed 1 base, with 9 bases lying between them. This CDR3 spans 14 amino acids. In DNA form, the CDR3 reads TGTGCCAGCAGCGTTTCGGGTGGGAACACTGAAGCTTTCTTT. Its protein is CASSVSGGNTEAFF.

The rearrangement uses TRBV5-1 and TRBJ2-2; TRBD1 is a possible D gene (6 bases). Per germline, CDR1 SGHRS and CDR2 YFSETQ. The CDR3 spans 15 residues. The V end was cut by 5 bases, the J end by 4 bases, with 15 bases between. The CDR3 DNA is TGCGCCAGCAGATACACAGGGACGAGCACCGGGGAGCTGTTTTTT. Translating gives CASRYTGTSTGELFF.

This rearrangement joins TRBV30 to TRBJ2-5; unclear D gene. Trimming cost V 5 bases and J 1 base, with 8 bases left between them. CDR1 and CDR2 (germline): GTSNPN, SVGIG (reference sequence). This CDR3 has 12 residues. This CDR3 reads CAWRPFQETQYF. CDR3 nucleotides: TGTGCCTGGCGACCATTCCAAGAGACCCAGTACTTC.

The V and J genes are TRBV3-1 (or the pseudogene TRBV3-2) and TRBJ2-7; 7 positions agree with TRBD1. V was pared by 4 bases and J by 0 bases, with 9 bases of the junction left unmatched. The CDR3 is 16 residues long. Looked up from germline, CDR1 is LGHDT and CDR2 is YNNKEL (reference sequence). This chain's CDR3 is CASSRVAGTASYEQYF. CDR3 in DNA: TGTGCCAGCAGCCGAGTTGCCGGGACAGCCTCCTACGAGCAGTACTTC.

V and J are TRBV5-6 and TRBJ1-5, with D uncertain. Germline assignment: CDR1 SGHDT and CDR2 YYEEEE. This CDR3 is 13 amino acids long. Trimming removed 0 bases from V and 3 bases from J, with 4 bases in between. CDR3 DNA sequence: TGTGCCAGCAGCTTGGACCCCAATCAGCCCCAGCATTTT. It codes for CASSLDPNQPQHF.

The gene calls are TRBV6-1 and TRBJ1-5; no definite D call. Trimming shortened V by 0 bases and J by 6 bases, and 12 bases separated the two germline ends. The CDR3 is 15 residues long. Germline CDR1 MNHNS, CDR2 SASEGT. The CDR3 sequence is CASSEARHPGQPQHF. CDR3 bases: TGTGCCAGCAGTGAAGCCCGACATCCGGGTCAGCCCCAGCATTTT.

The J gene is TRBJ2-3, the V gene TRBV6-5, with D perhaps TRBD2 (5 bases). The V end lost 2 bases, the J end lost 6 bases, and 9 bases lay between the germline ends. The CDR3 spans 13 residues. In germline, CDR1 is MNHEY, CDR2 SVGAGI. CDR3 protein: CASSYTRSDTQYF. In nucleotides, the CDR3 is TGTGCCAGCAGTTACACTAGATCCGATACGCAGTATTTT.

The J gene is TRBJ2-2, the V gene TRBV19; TRBD1 matches 9 bases. The CDR3 has 15 amino acids. The germline V gene encodes CDR1 LNHDA and CDR2 SQIVND (reference sequence). The ends lost 5 bases at V and 7 bases at J; junction bases unmatched: 8. CDR3 DNA: TGTGCCAGTAGTGGAGGACAGGGGACCCTCGGGGAGCTGTTTTTT. This gives the protein CASSGGQGTLGELFF.

This clone occurred a few times. Without the conserved terminal phenylalanine or tryptophan, this CDR3 likely stems from a read error. No DNA is shown, since the ends of the CDR3 on it are uncertain; the CDR3 is the one TCRdb lists. The chain uses TRBV15 and TRBJ1-1. From its first to its last residue, the CDR3 has 12 amino acids. Germline V gene data show CDR1 as LNHNV and CDR2 as YYDKDF (reference sequence). The CDR3: CATSRDRGPVSV.

The V and J genes are TRBV5-6 and TRBJ2-3, with D unclear. Trimming shortened V by 3 bases and J by 4 bases, and 18 bases separated the two germline ends. CDR1 and CDR2 from the germline V gene are SGHDT and YYEEEE. The CDR3 covers 16 residues. As DNA, the CDR3 is TGTGCCAGCAGCTCCCTAGACGGAGAGACATCAGATACGCAGTATTTT. This sequence encodes CASSSLDGETSDTQYF.

The V gene is TRBV2, the J gene TRBJ2-7, with a tentative D call TRBD2 (6 bases). V was cut by 4 bases and J by 1 base, with 14 bases left in between. The germline V gene has CDR1 SNHLY and CDR2 FYNNEI. This CDR3 contains 15 residues. This chain's CDR3 is CASSALQGGSYEQYF. The CDR3 bases are TGTGCCAGCAGTGCCCTCCAGGGAGGTTCCTACGAGCAGTACTTC.

This clone was seen more than once but under ten times. This chain links TRBV5-5 with TRBJ2-1; TRBD1 agrees at 11 bases. V gave up 5 bases and J gave up 0 bases; unmatched junction bases: 13. Germline V gene sequence: CDR1 SGHKS, CDR2 YYEKEE (reference sequence). The CDR3 extends over 19 amino acids. CDR3 region: CASSLPGQGVYSSYNEQFF. The CDR3 coding sequence is TGTGCCAGCAGTCTACCGGGACAGGGGGTTTACAGCTCCTACAATGAGCAGTTCTTC.

The rearrangement links TRBV7-2 to TRBJ2-2; 10 positions match TRBD2. Trimming at V came to 6 bases and at J to 7 bases, leaving 8 bases not matched to a gene. Germline V gene sequence: CDR1 SGHTA, CDR2 FQGNSA. This CDR3 region has 15 residues. This chain's CDR3 is CASRFQRGGVGELFF. The DNA of the CDR3 is TGTGCCAGCAGGTTTCAGCGGGGGGGCGTCGGGGAGCTGTTTTTT.

This chain joins TRBV30 and TRBJ1-4; D not certain. The CDR3 runs 11 residues. Germline CDR1 reads GTSNPN; CDR2 reads SVGIG (reference sequence). Trimming left V 3 bases short and J 5 bases short, with 4 bases between. As DNA, the CDR3 is TGTGCCTGGAGGGGGAATGAAAAACTGTTTTTT. Translating gives CAWRGNEKLFF.

The CDR3 coding sequence is TGTGCCATCAGTGAGTCGGGGCAAAGGGCTTTCTTT. Translation: CAISESGQRAFF. This chain connects TRBV10-3 to TRBJ1-1; D possibly corresponds to TRBD1 (5 bases). V was trimmed by 0 bases and J by 11 bases, leaving 10 bases between them. CDR1 ENHRY and CDR2 SYGVKD come from the germline V gene. The length of the CDR3 is 12 residues.

The chain uses TRBV7-6 and TRBJ1-4; TRBD1 is a possible D gene (5 bases). V dropped 4 bases and J dropped 6 bases, with 15 bases sitting between them. Germline CDR1 and CDR2: SGHVS and FNYEAQ. The CDR3 length is 15 residues. The CDR3 coding sequence is TGTGCCAGCAGCTCTCAGACAGTATTAGATGAAAAACTGTTTTTT. Its translation is CASSSQTVLDEKLFF.

This chain connects TRBV10-1 to TRBJ1-2, with TRBD1 as a possible D gene (5 bases). CDR3 size: 16 residues. The germline gives CDR1 WNHNN, CDR2 SYGVQD (reference sequence). V was clipped by 9 bases and J by 4 bases, with 24 bases between them. In nucleotides, the CDR3 is TGCGCCAGTTCGGGGACGCGAAGGGAGCTCGGCTATGGCTACACCTTC. It yields the protein CASSGTRRELGYGYTF.

CDR3 sequence reads: CASSQDGGTEAFF. The CDR3 DNA is TGTGCCAGCAGCCAAGATGGGGGCACTGAAGCTTTCTTT. This sequence joins TRBV3-1 (or the pseudogene TRBV3-2) and TRBJ1-1; tentatively, D is TRBD1 (5 bases). V was clipped by 0 bases and J by 4 bases, with 6 bases between them. The CDR3 consists of 13 residues. The germline V gene has CDR1 LGHDT and CDR2 YNNKEL (reference sequence).

V usage is TRBV27 and J usage is TRBJ2-7; possible D gene TRBD1, 6 bases. Germline CDR1 is MNHEY and CDR2 is SMNVEV (reference sequence). The CDR3 is 14 residues long. Deletions cut 4 bases from V and 2 bases from J, with 12 bases between. The CDR3 spells CASSSMGQPYEQYF. The CDR3 DNA is TGTGCCAGCAGTTCAATGGGACAACCCTACGAGCAGTACTTC.

J is TRBJ1-1 and V is TRBV18; D gene unclear. V shed 2 bases and J shed 7 bases, with 11 bases lying between them. The CDR3 spans 13 residues. CDR1 and CDR2 (germline): KGHSH, LQKENI. CDR3 bases: TGTGCCAGCTCACCAAATGGCGGGGATGAAGCTTTCTTT. Encoded protein: CASSPNGGDEAFF.

The chain employs TRBV6-2 or TRBV6-3 and TRBJ1-2; D remains ambiguous. Germline V gene data show CDR1 as MNHEY and CDR2 as SVGEGT. V lost 2 bases and J 5 bases, leaving 9 bases between the germline ends. This CDR3 has 13 residues. This CDR3 reads CASSYVGLYGYTF. The DNA of the CDR3 is TGTGCCAGCAGTTACGTAGGACTTTATGGCTACACCTTC.

This sequence joins TRBV7-9 and TRBJ2-7; D unclear. CDR3 length equals 14 residues. From germline, CDR1 is SEHNR and CDR2 FQNEAQ (reference sequence). Between the trimmed V and J ends, which lost 5 bases and 0 bases, there was a span of 11 bases. CDR3 amino acids: CASSLAWSSYEQYF. In DNA, the CDR3 is TGTGCCAGCAGCCTCGCCTGGTCCTCCTACGAGCAGTACTTC. Together with reference TRBV7-9 and TRBJ2-7, the CDR3 gives the full variable domain: DTGVSQNPRHKITKRGQNVTFRCDPISEHNRLYWYRQTLGQGPEFLTYFQNEAQLEKSRLLSDRFSAERPKGSFSTLEIQRTEQGDSAMYLCASSLAWSSYEQYFGPGTRLTVT.

V usage is TRBV5-8 and J usage is TRBJ1-1, with 8 bases that match TRBD1. The germline gives CDR1 SGHTS, CDR2 YDEGEE. Unmatched junction bases numbered 14, after V lost 5 bases and J lost 5 bases. The CDR3 totals 16 residues. The chain's CDR3 is CASSSTFTGGSTEAFF. The CDR3 DNA reads TGTGCCAGCAGTTCAACCTTTACAGGGGGATCAACTGAAGCTTTCTTT.